These T cell receptor beta chains were read from a single sample in a study of blood T cell repertoires in COVID-19. TCRdb's copy holds only in-frame clones and misses some; the assay was immunoSEQ multiplex PCR. The table has about 280,000 clones, 85% seen once; the top ten hold about 2.5%. The specimen was PBMCs or T cells enriched from blood (not recorded which). The origin of the receptors is a woman aged 45-60 years who had recovered from COVID-19. CDR3s include the opening cysteine and the closing phenylalanine or tryptophan. D genes are given only for firm matches. Part of the rows lack a size; the others show once, few, many or a class for expanded clones.

v_gene: TRBV7-8; abundance: few; j_gene: TRBJ1-1; d_gene: NA; CDR3aa: CASSSGHANTEAFF; CDR3nt: TGTGCCAGCAGCTCGGGACATGCGAACACTGAAGCTTTCTTT
v_gene: TRBV5-1; abundance: NA; j_gene: TRBJ2-7; d_gene: NA; CDR3aa: CASSSSPNEQYF; CDR3nt: TGCGCCAGCAGCTCAAGCCCCAACGAGCAGTACTTC
v_gene: TRBV6-6; abundance: NA; j_gene: TRBJ1-2; d_gene: TRBD1; CDR3aa: CASNTGTAYGYTF; CDR3nt: TGTGCCAGCAACACCGGGACAGCCTATGGCTACACCTTC
v_gene: TRBV15; abundance: NA; j_gene: TRBJ1-5; d_gene: TRBD1; CDR3aa: CATSRNTGVYQPQHF; CDR3nt: TGTGCCACCAGCAGAAATACAGGGGTGTATCAGCCCCAGCATTTT
v_gene: TRBV5-6; abundance: NA; j_gene: TRBJ1-5; d_gene: NA; CDR3aa: CASSLGIQPQHF; CDR3nt: TGTGCCAGCAGCTTGGGTATTCAGCCCCAGCATTTT
v_gene: TRBV6-5; abundance: NA; j_gene: TRBJ2-1; d_gene: NA; CDR3aa: CASGEDRSYNEQFF; CDR3nt: TGTGCCAGCGGGGAGGACCGCTCCTACAATGAGCAGTTCTTC
v_gene: TRBV19; abundance: NA; j_gene: TRBJ1-1; d_gene: TRBD1; CDR3aa: CASRDRVNTEAFF; CDR3nt: TGTGCCAGCCGGGACAGGGTGAACACTGAAGCTTTCTTT
v_gene: TRBV11-2; abundance: NA; j_gene: TRBJ2-5; d_gene: NA; CDR3aa: CASSLGTAYQETQYF; CDR3nt: TGTGCCAGCAGCTTAGGGACAGCGTACCAAGAGACCCAGTACTTC
v_gene: TRBV7-9; abundance: NA; j_gene: TRBJ2-7; d_gene: NA; CDR3aa: CASSPQQGGRYEQYF; CDR3nt: TGTGCCAGCAGCCCCCAGCAGGGCGGTCGGTACGAGCAGTACTTC
v_gene: TRBV18; abundance: NA; j_gene: TRBJ2-5; d_gene: NA; CDR3aa: CASSLSGTVQETQYF; CDR3nt: TGTGCCAGCTCACTATCCGGGACTGTACAAGAGACCCAGTACTTC
v_gene: TRBV3-1/TRBV3-2; abundance: NA; j_gene: TRBJ1-6; d_gene: TRBD1; CDR3aa: CASSQRTGSSYNSPLHF; CDR3nt: TGTGCCAGCAGCCAGCGGACAGGGAGCTCCTATAATTCACCCCTCCACTTT
v_gene: TRBV19; abundance: NA; j_gene: TRBJ1-1; d_gene: NA; CDR3aa: CASSIPGLGEAFF; CDR3nt: TGTGCCAGTAGTATACCGGGACTGGGAGAAGCTTTCTTT
v_gene: TRBV18; abundance: NA; j_gene: TRBJ1-3; d_gene: TRBD1; CDR3aa: CASSQRTGSGNTIYF; CDR3nt: TGTGCCAGCTCGCAGAGGACAGGTAGTGGAAACACCATATATTTT
v_gene: TRBV27; abundance: once; j_gene: TRBJ1-2; d_gene: TRBD1; CDR3aa: CASNGGQGNYGYTF; CDR3nt: TGTGCCAGCAACGGGGGACAGGGTAACTATGGCTACACCTTC
v_gene: TRBV28; abundance: NA; j_gene: TRBJ1-6; d_gene: NA; CDR3aa: CASSPEGPPLHF; CDR3nt: TGTGCCAGCAGTCCCGAGGGTCCACCCCTCCACTTT
v_gene: TRBV4-1; abundance: few; j_gene: TRBJ1-1; d_gene: NA; CDR3aa: CASSQDSTAGTEAFF; CDR3nt: TGCGCCAGCAGCCAAGACAGTACGGCGGGCACTGAAGCTTTCTTT
v_gene: TRBV20-1; abundance: NA; j_gene: TRBJ1-5; d_gene: NA; CDR3aa: CSASQVGGYQPQHF; CDR3nt: TGCAGTGCTAGTCAGGTTGGTGGGTATCAGCCCCAGCATTTT
v_gene: TRBV2; abundance: NA; j_gene: TRBJ1-1; d_gene: NA; CDR3aa: CASGGHMNTEAFF; CDR3nt: TGTGCCAGCGGGGGACATATGAACACTGAAGCTTTCTTT
v_gene: TRBV13; abundance: NA; j_gene: TRBJ2-7; d_gene: TRBD2; CDR3aa: CASSPRPRTSGTYYEQYF; CDR3nt: TGTGCCAGCAGCCCAAGGCCCCGGACTAGCGGGACCTACTACGAGCAGTACTTC
v_gene: TRBV9; abundance: many; j_gene: TRBJ2-3; d_gene: NA; CDR3aa: CASSVTRSGGAADTQYF; CDR3nt: TGTGCCAGCAGCGTCACAAGAAGTGGGGGGGCCGCAGATACGCAGTATTTT
v_gene: TRBV27; abundance: NA; j_gene: TRBJ2-7; d_gene: TRBD2; CDR3aa: CATGLAGSLGEQYF; CDR3nt: TGTGCCACCGGACTAGCGGGATCCTTGGGGGAGCAGTACTTC
v_gene: TRBV5-1; abundance: once; j_gene: TRBJ2-1; d_gene: TRBD2; CDR3aa: CASSAGTSAFNEQFF; CDR3nt: TGCGCCAGCAGCGCCGGGACTAGCGCCTTCAATGAGCAGTTCTTC
v_gene: TRBV7-3; abundance: NA; j_gene: TRBJ2-3; d_gene: NA; CDR3aa: CASSAGPSSDTQYF; CDR3nt: TGTGCCAGCTCGGCGGGGCCGTCTTCAGATACGCAGTATTTT
v_gene: TRBV18; abundance: NA; j_gene: TRBJ1-6; d_gene: NA; CDR3aa: CASSPGGDSPLHF; CDR3nt: TGTGCCAGCTCACCGGGCGGGGATTCACCCCTCCACTTT
v_gene: TRBV6-5; abundance: NA; j_gene: TRBJ2-7; d_gene: NA; CDR3aa: CASGATGPSYEQYF; CDR3nt: TGTGCCAGTGGGGCGACAGGCCCATCCTACGAGCAGTACTTC
v_gene: TRBV30; abundance: NA; j_gene: TRBJ2-2; d_gene: TRBD2; CDR3aa: CAWRRLAGMNTGELFF; CDR3nt: TGTGCCTGGAGACGACTAGCGGGAATGAACACCGGGGAGCTGTTTTTT
v_gene: TRBV5-1; abundance: NA; j_gene: TRBJ1-1; d_gene: NA; CDR3aa: CASSLAGAIMNTEAFF; CDR3nt: TGCGCCAGCAGCCTAGCAGGGGCAATAATGAACACTGAAGCTTTCTTT
v_gene: TRBV12-3/TRBV12-4; abundance: NA; j_gene: TRBJ2-3; d_gene: NA; CDR3aa: CASKRRVPDTQYF; CDR3nt: TGTGCCAGCAAGCGGAGGGTCCCAGATACGCAGTATTTT
v_gene: TRBV30; abundance: NA; j_gene: TRBJ1-5; d_gene: TRBD1; CDR3aa: CAWSPGQGPNQPQHF; CDR3nt: TGTGCCTGGAGTCCCGGACAGGGGCCCAATCAGCCCCAGCATTTT
v_gene: TRBV12-2; abundance: NA; j_gene: TRBJ2-7; d_gene: NA; CDR3aa: CASRPRATGGHSSPSYEQYF; CDR3nt: TGTGCAAGTCGCCCTAGGGCGACTGGAGGGCACTCTTCGCCCTCCTACGAGCAGTACTTC
v_gene: TRBV4-2; abundance: NA; j_gene: TRBJ1-5; d_gene: NA; CDR3aa: CASSQDGGLEPQHF; CDR3nt: TGTGCCAGCAGCCAAGATGGAGGTTTGGAGCCCCAGCATTTT
v_gene: TRBV19; abundance: NA; j_gene: TRBJ2-7; d_gene: TRBD1; CDR3aa: CASSRTGGYEQYF; CDR3nt: TGTGCCAGTAGTAGGACAGGGGGGTACGAGCAGTACTTC
v_gene: TRBV2; abundance: NA; j_gene: TRBJ1-1; d_gene: TRBD1; CDR3aa: CASSENQGAAFF; CDR3nt: TGTGCCAGCAGTGAAAATCAGGGGGCTGCTTTCTTT
v_gene: TRBV2; abundance: NA; j_gene: TRBJ2-1; d_gene: TRBD1; CDR3aa: CASRYETGAYANEQFF; CDR3nt: TGTGCCAGCAGGTACGAGACAGGGGCTTACGCCAATGAGCAGTTCTTC
v_gene: TRBV23-1; abundance: NA; j_gene: TRBJ1-5; d_gene: NA; CDR3aa: CASSRQNNQPQHF; CDR3nt: TGCGCCAGCAGTCGACAGAATAATCAGCCCCAGCATTTT
v_gene: TRBV3-1/TRBV3-2; abundance: NA; j_gene: TRBJ1-5; d_gene: NA; CDR3aa: CASSQDGGEPQHF; CDR3nt: TGTGCCAGCAGCCAAGATGGGGGGGAGCCCCAGCATTTT
v_gene: TRBV2; abundance: NA; j_gene: TRBJ2-5; d_gene: TRBD2; CDR3aa: CASKGLASQETQYF; CDR3nt: TGTGCCAGCAAGGGACTAGCGAGCCAAGAGACCCAGTACTTC
v_gene: TRBV6-2/TRBV6-3; abundance: NA; j_gene: TRBJ1-5; d_gene: TRBD1; CDR3aa: CASSRDRVNQPQHF; CDR3nt: TGTGCCAGCAGCCGGGACAGGGTCAATCAGCCCCAGCATTTT
v_gene: TRBV9; abundance: NA; j_gene: TRBJ1-1; d_gene: NA; CDR3aa: CASSAGPGEIGTEAFF; CDR3nt: TGTGCCAGCAGCGCGGGGCCGGGGGAGATCGGGACTGAAGCTTTCTTT
v_gene: TRBV29-1; abundance: NA; j_gene: TRBJ1-4; d_gene: NA; CDR3aa: CSVARDEKLFF; CDR3nt: TGCAGCGTTGCCAGGGATGAAAAACTGTTTTTT
v_gene: TRBV19; abundance: NA; j_gene: TRBJ1-5; d_gene: TRBD1; CDR3aa: CASSWDRKQPQHF; CDR3nt: TGTGCCAGTAGTTGGGACAGGAAACAGCCCCAGCATTTT